Following are 20 T cell receptor beta chains from one sample sequenced in a study of shared clonotypes between healthy human individuals. Sequencing used immunoSEQ multiplex PCR; TCRdb keeps in-frame clones, though not all of them. The profile shows approximately 620,000 clones, 97% of them singletons. The sample was naive CD4+ T cells sorted from blood. Described subset: CD45RA+ positively selected. The receptors originated from a woman aged 30 to 39 in good health.

The chain uses TRBV27 and TRBJ2-7; 8 bases align to TRBD2. This CDR3 comprises 15 residues. The V gene's germline CDR1 is MNHEY and CDR2 SMNVEV (reference sequence). With V trimmed by 1 base and J by 1 base, 3 bases remained unmatched. As DNA, the CDR3 is TGTGCCAGCAGTTTATTGAGCGGGGGATCCTACGAGCAGTACTTC. Its protein product is CASSLLSGGSYEQYF.

The chain is built from TRBV2 and TRBJ2-7, with 9 bases identical to TRBD2. The CDR3 is 13 amino acids. CDR1 and CDR2 (germline): SNHLY, FYNNEI. The V and J ends lost 8 bases and 0 bases, in that order; junction bases with no gene match: 2. The CDR3: CASCSGGSYEQYF. CDR3 coding DNA: TGTGCCAGCTGTAGCGGGGGCTCCTACGAGCAGTACTTC.

In regard to this clone: Within the sample, other DNA sequences also encode this same CDR3. The CDR3 reads CASSRQGSNQPQHF. DNA for the CDR3: TGTGCCAGCAGTAGACAGGGGAGCAATCAGCCCCAGCATTTT. The chain recombines TRBV6-5 with TRBJ1-5; 8 positions agree with TRBD1. CDR3 length equals 14 residues. Germline V CDR1 and CDR2: MNHEY, SVGAGI. The ends lost 5 bases at V and 1 base at J; junction bases unmatched: 1.

The CDR3 DNA follows: TGTGCCAGCTCACCGGAAAGTAATGAAAAACTGTTTTTT. Its translation is CASSPESNEKLFF. The V call is TRBV18, the J call TRBJ1-4; D remains unclear. The CDR3 runs to 13 residues. V gave up 3 bases and J gave up 4 bases, with 6 bases separating them. The V gene's germline CDR1 is KGHSH and CDR2 LQKENI.

The CDR3, as DNA: TGCGCCAGCAGCCTCCGGGACCCACTCCTGTGGGAGACCCAGTACTTC. This translates into CASSLRDPLLWETQYF. The V and J genes are TRBV5-1 and TRBJ2-5; D is possibly TRBD1 or TRBD2 (5 bases each). Germline CDR1 and CDR2: SGHRS and YFSETQ. CDR3 length: 16 residues. V gave up 4 bases and J gave up 5 bases, with 21 bases separating them.

The chain has TRBV9 and TRBJ2-3; 8 bases align to TRBD2. V lost 5 bases, J lost 0 bases, and 8 bases stayed unmatched. The CDR3 has 16 residues. In germline, CDR1 is SGDLS, CDR2 YYNGEE. CDR3 sequence (DNA): TGTGCCAGCAGTGTTAGCGGGATTACTAGCACAGATACGCAGTATTTT. Its translation: CASSVSGITSTDTQYF.

The gene calls are TRBV6-5 and TRBJ1-3; D gene unclear. Germline CDR1 and CDR2: MNHEY and SVGAGI. V was clipped by 9 bases and J by 0 bases, with 12 bases between them. This CDR3 has 14 amino acids. For the CDR3, the DNA is TGTGCCAGTCTTGGCAGGCGCTCTGGAAACACCATATATTTT. It yields the protein CASLGRRSGNTIYF.

This chain uses TRBV5-4 with TRBJ2-1, with D maybe TRBD1 (6 bases). From germline, CDR1 is SGHNT and CDR2 YYREEE (reference sequence). Trimming took off 0 bases at V and 7 bases at J, with 11 bases between the two ends. This CDR3 is built from 14 residues. The CDR3 loop reads CASSLEMTGNEQFF. As DNA, the CDR3 is TGTGCCAGCAGCTTGGAAATGACAGGAAATGAGCAGTTCTTC.

This rearrangement joins TRBV5-1 to TRBJ1-1; TRBD1 aligns across 10 bases. The length of the CDR3 is 17 residues. V was clipped by 0 bases and J by 0 bases; unmatched bases: 5. Germline V gene sequence: CDR1 SGHRS, CDR2 YFSETQ. CDR3 sequence reads: CASSLVGQGRVNTEAFF. CDR3 nucleotide sequence: TGCGCCAGCAGCTTGGTGGGACAGGGGCGAGTGAACACTGAAGCTTTCTTT.

This clone was observed once. The gene calls are TRBV19 and TRBJ1-2; no definite D call. Deletions cut 3 bases from V and 3 bases from J, with 14 bases between. Germline V gives CDR1 LNHDA, CDR2 SQIVND (reference sequence). This CDR3 is 15 amino acids long. The CDR3 loop reads CASSIRRLKHYGYTF. In nucleotides, the CDR3 is TGTGCCAGTAGTATTCGGAGACTTAAACACTATGGCTACACCTTC.

In regard to this clone: This CDR3 is also generated by other DNA sequences in the sample. The genes are TRBV5-1 and TRBJ1-1; 7 nucleotides line up with TRBD1. From germline, CDR1 is SGHRS and CDR2 YFSETQ. V gave up 2 bases and J gave up 3 bases; unmatched junction bases: 4. The CDR3 is made up of 14 amino acids. Written as DNA, the CDR3 is TGCGCCAGCAGCTTACAGGGGTCAGACACTGAAGCTTTCTTT. This translates into CASSLQGSDTEAFF.

This chain joins TRBV7-9 and TRBJ1-1; D gene ambiguous. V shed 1 base and J shed 7 bases, with 7 bases lying between them. The CDR3 has 12 residues. Germline assignment: CDR1 SEHNR and CDR2 FQNEAQ (reference sequence). CDR3: CASSLGAGEAFF. The DNA for the CDR3 is TGTGCCAGCAGCTTAGGCGCGGGTGAAGCTTTCTTT.

This sequence joins TRBV19 and TRBJ1-5, with D perhaps matching TRBD1 (5 bases). The V end was cut by 10 bases, the J end by 5 bases, with 12 bases between. Germline V gene sequence: CDR1 LNHDA, CDR2 SQIVND (reference sequence). The CDR3 loop spans 12 amino acids. As DNA, the CDR3 is TGTGCCACCAGGGACGGCGATCAGCCCCAGCATTTT. Protein product: CATRDGDQPQHF.

This sequence joins TRBV5-5 and TRBJ1-2, with TRBD1 identical over 11 bases. This CDR3 is built from 14 residues. Germline CDR1 and CDR2: SGHKS and YYEKEE (reference sequence). J lost 10 bases, V lost 4 bases, and 9 bases had no gene match. CDR3 amino acids: CASSRGQGVYDYTF. The CDR3 DNA follows: TGTGCCAGCAGCAGGGGACAGGGGGTTTACGACTACACCTTC.

Points on this clone: One junction end disagrees with the germline gene, perhaps due to a read error. The rearrangement uses TRBV30 and TRBJ1-2; D not resolved. Germline CDR1 GTSNPN, CDR2 SVGIG (reference sequence). The CDR3 runs 15 residues. The DNA for the CDR3 is TGTGCCTGGAGACCGGACTTTACCGCTAACGATGGCTACACCTTC. Encoded protein: CAWRPDFTANDGYTF.

V and J are TRBV27 and TRBJ1-1, with TRBD1 identical over 7 bases. Germline assignment: CDR1 MNHEY and CDR2 SMNVEV (reference sequence). This CDR3 has 16 residues. Losses at the gene ends were 5 bases for V and 0 bases for J; bases not matched to a gene: 9. Here the CDR3 reads CASSRNRDSMNTEAFF. CDR3 sequence (DNA): TGTGCCAGCAGTCGTAATCGGGACAGTATGAACACTGAAGCTTTCTTT.

The V gene is TRBV5-1, the J gene TRBJ2-7, with unresolved D. Germline V gives CDR1 SGHRS, CDR2 YFSETQ. Trimming left V 2 bases short and J 7 bases short, with 13 bases between. CDR3 length: 13 residues. The CDR3: CASSFLSGEEQYF. The DNA of the CDR3 is TGCGCCAGCAGCTTTCTCTCGGGTGAGGAGCAGTACTTC.

CDR3 sequence reads: CASSITENTEAFF. CDR3 sequence (DNA): TGTGCCAGTAGTATTACAGAGAACACTGAAGCTTTCTTT. This chain links TRBV19 with TRBJ1-1, with unresolved D. Between the trimmed V and J ends, which lost 3 bases and 1 base, there was a span of 6 bases. Germline V gene data show CDR1 as LNHDA and CDR2 as SQIVND (reference sequence). The CDR3 totals 13 residues.

J is TRBJ1-3 and V is TRBV9; tentative D call: TRBD1 (6 bases). CDR1 and CDR2 (germline): SGDLS, YYNGEE. This CDR3 has 15 amino acids. V lost 0 bases to trimming and J lost 3 bases, with 10 bases between them. The CDR3: CASSVGGRGGNTIYF. The CDR3 nucleotides are TGTGCCAGCAGCGTAGGAGGCAGGGGTGGAAACACCATATATTTT.

This rearrangement joins TRBV5-4 to TRBJ2-1, with D uncertain. The ends were cut back, 2 bases at V and 9 bases at J, with 18 bases in the middle. The germline gives CDR1 SGHNT, CDR2 YYREEE (reference sequence). The CDR3 length is 15 residues. In nucleotides, the CDR3 is TGTGCCAGCAGCTTAAGATACCAGGAATTGGGTGAGCAGTTCTTC. Its translation is CASSLRYQELGEQFF.